This TCR beta chain emerged from a study of blood T cell repertoires in COVID-19. The overall study: Sites in the United States, Italy and Spain provided acute and convalescent COVID-19 samples. Sources were T cells, B-cell-depleted T cells, or PBMCs; the material itself was cDNA or gDNA.

Germline CDR1 reads SGHVS; CDR2 reads FNYEAQ. V shed 3 bases and J shed 2 bases, with 13 bases lying between them. This CDR3 has 16 residues. Clones were read by immunoSEQ multiplex PCR, and TCRdb kept only the in-frame ones, dropping some. The sample has 350,000 to 500,000 clones, roughly 89% seen once. The clonotype comes from a man younger than 35 with COVID-19, enrolled during active disease. What was sequenced was peripheral blood. The V gene is TRBV7-6, the J gene TRBJ2-2; D perhaps matches TRBD1 (6 bases). This CDR3 is CASSLGRGANTGELFF. The CDR3 coding sequence is TGTGCCAGCAGCTTGGGCAGGGGCGCTAACACCGGGGAGCTGTTTTTT.